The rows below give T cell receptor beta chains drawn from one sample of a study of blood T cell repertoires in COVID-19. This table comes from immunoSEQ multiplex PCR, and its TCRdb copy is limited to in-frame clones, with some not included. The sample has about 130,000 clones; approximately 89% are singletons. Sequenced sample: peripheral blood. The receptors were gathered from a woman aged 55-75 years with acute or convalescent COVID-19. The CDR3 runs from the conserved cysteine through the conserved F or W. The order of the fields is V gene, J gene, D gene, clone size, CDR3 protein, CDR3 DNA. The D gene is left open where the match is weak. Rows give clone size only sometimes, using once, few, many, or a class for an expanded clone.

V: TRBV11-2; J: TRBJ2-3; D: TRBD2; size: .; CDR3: CASSPSGSGSGRVTDTQYF; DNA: TGTGCCAGCAGCCCCAGTGGTAGCGGGAGCGGGAGGGTAACAGATACGCAGTATTTT
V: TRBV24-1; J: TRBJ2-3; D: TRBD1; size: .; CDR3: CATSDYSPTGARDTQYF; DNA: TGTGCCACCAGTGATTACTCCCCGACAGGGGCCAGGGATACGCAGTATTTT
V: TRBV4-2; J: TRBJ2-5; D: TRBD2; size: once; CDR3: CASSQSPTSGIGETQYF; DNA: TGTGCCAGCAGCCAATCCCCGACTAGCGGGATAGGAGAGACCCAGTACTTC
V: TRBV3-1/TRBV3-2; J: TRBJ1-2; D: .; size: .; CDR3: CASSHGTLTRGGYTF; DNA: TGTGCCAGCAGCCACGGGACTCTGACGCGGGGTGGCTACACCTTC
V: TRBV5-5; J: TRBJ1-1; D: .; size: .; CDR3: CASNFAGTTEAFF; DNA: TGTGCCAGCAATTTTGCGGGGACCACTGAAGCTTTCTTT
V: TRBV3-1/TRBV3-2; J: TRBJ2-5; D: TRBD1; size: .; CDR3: CASSPLGTGGTGQETQYF; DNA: TGTGCCAGCAGCCCATTAGGGACAGGGGGAACCGGGCAAGAGACCCAGTACTTC
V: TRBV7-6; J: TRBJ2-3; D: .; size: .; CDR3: CASSPRARSTDTQYF; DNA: TGTGCCAGCAGCCCCCGCGCCAGGAGCACAGATACGCAGTATTTT
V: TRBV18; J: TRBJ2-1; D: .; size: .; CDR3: CASSPVVVQQFF; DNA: TGTGCCAGCTCACCAGTAGTGGTACAGCAGTTCTTC
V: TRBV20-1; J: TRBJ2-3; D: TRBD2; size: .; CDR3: CSASGTSPNPDTQYF; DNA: TGCAGTGCTAGTGGGACTAGCCCTAATCCAGATACGCAGTATTTT
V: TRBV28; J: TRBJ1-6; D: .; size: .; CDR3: CASIRQDGAGNSPLHF; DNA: TGTGCCAGCATTAGACAGGATGGGGCCGGCAATTCACCCCTCCACTTT
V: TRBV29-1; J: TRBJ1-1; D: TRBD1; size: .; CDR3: CSVGGGLNTEAFF; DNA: TGCAGCGTTGGAGGGGGCCTGAACACTGAAGCTTTCTTT
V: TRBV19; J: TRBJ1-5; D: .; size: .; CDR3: CASAKNPGGRGQPQHF; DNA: TGTGCCAGTGCTAAAAACCCGGGGGGGAGGGGTCAGCCCCAGCATTTT
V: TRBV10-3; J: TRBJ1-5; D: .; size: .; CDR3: CAISVQGSNQPQHF; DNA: TGTGCCATCAGTGTCCAGGGAAGCAATCAGCCCCAGCATTTT
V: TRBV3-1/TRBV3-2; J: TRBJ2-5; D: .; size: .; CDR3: CASSQGGTRLVAQYF; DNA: TGTGCCAGCAGCCAGGGGGGAACTAGGCTTGTGGCCCAGTACTTC
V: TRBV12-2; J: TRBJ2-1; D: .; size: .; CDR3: CASRGYLAGGVYNEQFF; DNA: TGTGCAAGTCGAGGATACTTAGCGGGAGGTGTGTACAATGAGCAGTTCTTC
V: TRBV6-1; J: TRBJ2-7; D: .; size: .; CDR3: CASSEHGGAVEQYF; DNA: TGTGCCAGCAGTGAACATGGAGGGGCGGTCGAGCAGTACTTC
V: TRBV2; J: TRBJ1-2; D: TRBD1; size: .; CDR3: CASKGTGLSYGYTF; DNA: TGTGCCAGCAAGGGGACAGGGTTGTCCTATGGCTACACCTTC
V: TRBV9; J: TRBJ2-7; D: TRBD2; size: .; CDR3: CASSLGLAPNEQYF; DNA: TGTGCCAGCAGCCTCGGACTAGCGCCCAACGAGCAGTACTTC
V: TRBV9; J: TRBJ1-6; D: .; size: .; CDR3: CASSATESSPLHF; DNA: TGTGCCAGCAGCGCTACAGAAAGTTCACCCCTCCACTTT
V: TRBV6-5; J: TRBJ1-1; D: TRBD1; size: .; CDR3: CASRTGVGNTEAFF; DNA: TGTGCCAGCAGGACAGGGGTCGGGAACACTGAAGCTTTCTTT
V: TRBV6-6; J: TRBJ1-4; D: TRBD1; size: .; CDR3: CASRTGQGYEKLFF; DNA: TGTGCCAGCAGGACGGGACAGGGTTATGAAAAACTGTTTTTT
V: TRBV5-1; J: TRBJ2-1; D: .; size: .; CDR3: CASSLGVWGLPYINEQFF; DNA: TGCGCCAGCAGCTTGGGAGTTTGGGGCCTCCCATACATAAATGAGCAGTTCTTC
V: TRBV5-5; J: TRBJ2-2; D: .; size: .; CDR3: CASSLMADRDTGELFF; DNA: TGTGCCAGCAGCTTGATGGCCGACCGGGACACCGGGGAGCTGTTTTTT
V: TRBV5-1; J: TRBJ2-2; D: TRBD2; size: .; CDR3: CASSPGGGRAAGELFF; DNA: TGCGCCAGCAGCCCGGGTGGCGGGAGGGCCGCCGGGGAGCTGTTTTTT
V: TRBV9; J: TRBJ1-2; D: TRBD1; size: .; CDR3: CASSLRGVAGGHYGYTF; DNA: TGTGCCAGCAGCCTCCGAGGGGTGGCAGGGGGGCACTATGGCTACACCTTC
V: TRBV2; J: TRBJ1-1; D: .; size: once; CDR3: CASTGPRMNTEAFF; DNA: TGTGCCAGCACAGGGCCTCGGATGAACACTGAAGCTTTCTTT
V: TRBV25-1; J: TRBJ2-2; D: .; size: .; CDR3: CASRSDYTGELFF; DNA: TGTGCCAGCAGGTCGGACTACACCGGGGAGCTGTTTTTT
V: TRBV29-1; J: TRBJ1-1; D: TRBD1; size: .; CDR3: CSYMDREKRAFF; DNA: TGCAGCTACATGGACAGGGAAAAAAGAGCTTTCTTT
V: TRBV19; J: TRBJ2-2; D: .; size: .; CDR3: CASRGRTGELFF; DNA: TGTGCCAGTCGCGGGCGCACCGGGGAGCTGTTTTTT
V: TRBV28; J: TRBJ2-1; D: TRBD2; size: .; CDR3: CASSSSGRVYNEQFF; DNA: TGTGCCAGCAGTTCGAGCGGGAGGGTCTACAATGAGCAGTTCTTC
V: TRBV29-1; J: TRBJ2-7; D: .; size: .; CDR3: CSVKAASYEQYF; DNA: TGCAGCGTAAAAGCCGCCTCCTACGAGCAGTACTTC
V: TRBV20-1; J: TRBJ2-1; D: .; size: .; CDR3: CSAFLIYEQFF; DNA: TGCAGTGCTTTCCTAATCTATGAGCAGTTCTTC
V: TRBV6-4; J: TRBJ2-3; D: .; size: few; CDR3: CASSWGHPTDTQYF; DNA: TGTGCCAGCAGCTGGGGCCACCCCACAGATACGCAGTATTTT
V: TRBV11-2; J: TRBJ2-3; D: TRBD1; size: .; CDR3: CASSFNGQGGGTDTQYF; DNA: TGTGCCAGCAGCTTTAACGGACAGGGAGGCGGCACAGATACGCAGTATTTT
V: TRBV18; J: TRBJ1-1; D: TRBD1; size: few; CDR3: CASSSDRATEAFF; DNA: TGTGCCAGCTCGTCGGACAGGGCGACTGAAGCTTTCTTT
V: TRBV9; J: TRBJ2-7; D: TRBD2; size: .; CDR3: CASSVGTSIHEQYF; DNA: TGTGCCAGCAGCGTTGGGACTAGCATCCACGAGCAGTACTTC
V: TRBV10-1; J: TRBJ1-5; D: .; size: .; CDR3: CASSDHSNQPQHF; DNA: TGCGCCAGCAGTGACCATAGCAATCAGCCCCAGCATTTT
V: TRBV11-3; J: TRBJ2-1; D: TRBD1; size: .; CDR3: CASSETGIRNEQFF; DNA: TGTGCCAGCAGCGAGACAGGGATACGCAATGAGCAGTTCTTC
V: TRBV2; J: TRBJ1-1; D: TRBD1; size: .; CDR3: CASIDRVNTEAFF; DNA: TGTGCCAGCATAGACAGGGTGAACACTGAAGCTTTCTTT
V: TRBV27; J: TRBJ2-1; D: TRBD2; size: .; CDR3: CASSLLAGVNNEQFF; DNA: TGTGCCAGCAGTTTACTAGCGGGAGTTAACAATGAGCAGTTCTTC
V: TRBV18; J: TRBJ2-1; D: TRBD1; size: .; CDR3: CASSPTGYGENEQFF; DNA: TGTGCCAGCTCGCCGACAGGGTATGGAGAGAATGAGCAGTTCTTC
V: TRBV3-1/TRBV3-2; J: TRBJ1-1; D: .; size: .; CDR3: CASSQDWGVYTEAFF; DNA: TGTGCCAGCAGCCAAGATTGGGGGGTGTACACTGAAGCTTTCTTT
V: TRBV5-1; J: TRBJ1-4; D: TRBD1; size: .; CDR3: CASSLTQGNEKLFF; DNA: TGCGCCAGCAGCTTGACACAGGGGAATGAAAAACTGTTTTTT
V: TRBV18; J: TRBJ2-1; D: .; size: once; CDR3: CASSPQSGGSYNEQFF; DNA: TGTGCCAGCTCACCCCAATCGGGCGGGTCCTACAATGAGCAGTTCTTC
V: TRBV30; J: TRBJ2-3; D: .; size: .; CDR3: CAWSKGGGSTDTQYF; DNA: TGTGCCTGGAGTAAAGGAGGGGGCAGCACAGATACGCAGTATTTT
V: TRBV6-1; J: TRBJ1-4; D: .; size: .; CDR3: CASSDRGLGEKLFF; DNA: TGTGCCAGCAGTGATCGCGGGCTCGGGGAAAAACTGTTTTTT
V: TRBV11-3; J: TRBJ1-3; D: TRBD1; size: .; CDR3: CASSPGQGPGNTIYF; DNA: TGTGCCAGCAGCCCGGGACAGGGGCCTGGAAACACCATATATTTT
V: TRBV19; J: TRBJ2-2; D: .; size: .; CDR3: CASSRIDSNTGELFF; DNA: TGTGCCAGTAGTAGGATAGACTCGAACACCGGGGAGCTGTTTTTT
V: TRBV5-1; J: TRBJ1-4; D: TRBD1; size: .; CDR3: CASSSRTGNNEKLFF; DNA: TGCGCCAGCAGCTCCAGGACAGGGAACAATGAAAAACTGTTTTTT
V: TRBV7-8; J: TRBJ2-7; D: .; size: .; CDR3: CASSHEHEQYF; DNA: TGTGCCAGCAGTCATGAGCACGAGCAGTACTTC
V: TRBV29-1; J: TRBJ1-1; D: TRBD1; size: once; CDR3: CSVEDRVNTEAFF; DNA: TGCAGCGTTGAGGACAGGGTGAACACTGAAGCTTTCTTT
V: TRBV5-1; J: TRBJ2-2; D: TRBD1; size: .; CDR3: CASSLGQGVWTGELFF; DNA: TGCGCCAGCAGTTTGGGACAGGGGGTATGGACCGGGGAGCTGTTTTTT
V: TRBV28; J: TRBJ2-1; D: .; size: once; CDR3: CASSPHLSFFYNEQFF; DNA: TGTGCCAGCAGTCCCCACCTTAGTTTTTTCTACAATGAGCAGTTCTTC
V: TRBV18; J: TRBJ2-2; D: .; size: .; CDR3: CASSPRGAGELFF; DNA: TGTGCCAGCTCACCACGGGGGGCCGGGGAGCTGTTTTTT
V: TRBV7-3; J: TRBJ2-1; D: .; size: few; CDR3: CASSLGGGPYNEQFF; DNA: TGTGCCAGCAGCTTAGGGGGCGGACCCTACAATGAGCAGTTCTTC
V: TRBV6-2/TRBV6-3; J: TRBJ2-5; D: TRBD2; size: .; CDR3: CASSPLRGLAKGVETQYF; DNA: TGTGCCAGCAGTCCCCTCCGCGGACTAGCGAAGGGGGTAGAGACCCAGTACTTC